This is a list of T cell receptor beta chains from one sample in a study of T-cell memory formation after mild COVID-19. TCRdb processed the 5' RACE reads anew with MiXCR; each CDR3 protein has one entry. Of roughly 300,000 distinct CDR3 sequences in the sample, roughly 15% were seen once. Sequencing was done on a sample of PBMCs or a T cell subset sorted from them (not recorded which). The source of these receptors is a man between 18 and 35 years old who had mild COVID-19 (a few samples of this study predate the infection). Cell type and time point are not known. Both conserved end residues are part of each CDR3. The D gene is left open where the match is weak. Only some rows state a clone size, as once, few, many or a class for expanded clones.

d_call | clone_size | j_call | v_call | cdr3_aa | cdr3_nt
TRBD2 | few | TRBJ2-1 | TRBV20-1 | CSARQRGDDEQFF | TGCAGTGCTAGGCAGCGGGGGGATGATGAGCAGTTCTTC
TRBD1 | few | TRBJ1-2 | TRBV4-1 | CASSQPGQKGYGYTF | TGCGCCAGCAGCCAACCGGGACAGAAGGGTTATGGCTACACCTTC
TRBD1 | - | TRBJ2-7 | TRBV13 | CASSSGQGAYEQYF | TGTGCCAGCAGCTCCGGACAGGGGGCCTACGAGCAGTACTTC
TRBD2 | few | TRBJ2-7 | TRBV7-6 | CASSAGAYEQYF | TGTGCCAGCAGCGCGGGGGCCTACGAGCAGTACTTC
- | - | TRBJ2-1 | TRBV9 | CASSGGLATEQFF | TGTGCCAGCAGCGGGGGACTGGCTACTGAGCAGTTCTTC
TRBD2 | - | TRBJ2-2 | TRBV7-6 | CASSLVWTSNTGELFF | TGTGCCAGCAGCCTAGTTTGGACTAGTAACACCGGGGAGCTGTTTTTT
TRBD1 | - | TRBJ2-3 | TRBV6-6 | CASSYVGQKGDTQYF | TGTGCCAGCAGTTACGTGGGACAGAAGGGAGATACGCAGTATTTT
- | - | TRBJ1-2 | TRBV24-1 | CATSDPGYYGYTF | TGTGCCACCAGTGATCCAGGGTACTATGGCTACACCTTC
TRBD1 | - | TRBJ1-5 | TRBV27 | CASSSAGGVLNQPQHF | TGTGCCAGCAGTTCCGCAGGGGGCGTTTTGAATCAGCCCCAGCATTTT
TRBD1 | - | TRBJ2-2 | TRBV5-1 | CASSLEGQGWAGELFF | TGCGCCAGCAGCTTGGAGGGACAGGGCTGGGCCGGGGAGCTGTTTTTT
TRBD1 | - | TRBJ2-1 | TRBV12-3/TRBV12-4 | CASRTGTGSYNEQFF | TGTGCCAGCAGAACCGGGACAGGCTCCTACAATGAGCAGTTCTTC
- | few | TRBJ2-5 | TRBV5-6 | CASSLGSVGETQYF | TGTGCCAGCAGCTTGGGAAGCGTGGGAGAGACCCAGTACTTC
TRBD1 | - | TRBJ2-3 | TRBV11-1 | CASSLAGQRRYF | TGTGCCAGCAGCTTAGCGGGACAGCGGCGGTATTTT
TRBD1 | few | TRBJ2-1 | TRBV6-6 | CASSRQGYDEQFF | TGTGCCAGCAGTCGACAGGGGTACGATGAGCAGTTCTTC
TRBD1 | - | TRBJ1-1 | TRBV20-1 | CSGTTGGVTEAFF | TGCAGTGGCACGACAGGGGGAGTCACTGAAGCTTTCTTT
TRBD1 | - | TRBJ1-6 | TRBV7-2 | CASSLAGTATNSPLHF | TGTGCCAGCAGCTTAGCTGGGACAGCAACTAATTCACCCCTCCACTTT
TRBD1 | few | TRBJ1-6 | TRBV27 | CASSLGQQYNSPLHF | TGTGCCAGCTCCCTGGGACAGCAGTATAATTCACCCCTCCACTTT
- | - | TRBJ1-1 | TRBV18 | CASSQGTSNTEAFF | TGTGCCAGCTCACAGGGGACATCGAACACTGAAGCTTTCTTT
TRBD1 | - | TRBJ1-2 | TRBV6-5 | CASSSQGVLYGYTF | TGTGCCAGCAGTTCACAGGGGGTTCTCTATGGCTACACCTTC
TRBD1 | many | TRBJ2-7 | TRBV5-1 | CASSLGQGNEQYF | TGCGCCAGCAGCTTGGGACAGGGTAACGAGCAGTACTTC
- | - | TRBJ2-1 | TRBV24-1 | CATSDSIREFF | TGTGCCACCAGTGACTCTATTAGGGAGTTCTTC
TRBD1 | few | TRBJ2-4 | TRBV29-1 | CSVEDRGVLNIQYF | TGCAGCGTGGAGGACAGGGGGGTGTTGAACATTCAGTACTTC
- | - | TRBJ1-1 | TRBV4-3 | CASSQDLGGTAEAEALF | TGCGCCAGCAGCCAAGATTTGGGGGGGACCGCGGAGGCTGAAGCTTTATTT
- | - | TRBJ1-3 | TRBV18 | CASSPLQSSGNTIYF | TGTGCCAGCTCACCACTGCAAAGCTCTGGAAACACCATATATTTT
TRBD1 | few | TRBJ1-6 | TRBV19 | CASSQTGGRNSPLHF | TGTGCCAGTAGCCAAACAGGGGGCCGTAATTCACCCCTCCACTTT
- | few | TRBJ1-6 | TRBV14 | CASSRAIAGDSPLHF | TGTGCCAGCAGCCGAGCCATAGCGGGGGATTCACCCCTCCACTTT
TRBD1 | - | TRBJ2-5 | TRBV18 | CASSVQGDQETQYF | TGTGCCAGCTCAGTGCAGGGGGACCAAGAGACCCAGTACTTC
- | - | TRBJ2-6 | TRBV6-5 | CASSYWNRPTGTSGANVLTF | TGTGCCAGCAGTTACTGGAACAGACCCACCGGGACGTCTGGGGCAAACGTCCTGACTTTC
- | few | TRBJ2-3 | TRBV30 | CAWRSGRGTTDTQYF | TGTGCCTGGAGGTCGGGTCGAGGGACCACAGATACGCAGTATTTT
TRBD2 | - | TRBJ2-7 | TRBV7-9 | CASSPGGGKSYEQYF | TGTGCCAGCAGCCCGGGGGGGGGAAAATCCTACGAGCAGTACTTC
TRBD2 | - | TRBJ2-5 | TRBV7-9 | CASRDERGFETQYF | TGTGCCAGCCGGGATGAGCGGGGGTTTGAGACCCAGTACTTC
- | - | TRBJ2-3 | TRBV6-2/TRBV6-3 | CASSDPPRDTQYF | TGTGCCAGCAGCGACCCCCCACGGGATACGCAGTATTTT
- | - | TRBJ1-2 | TRBV7-9 | CASSRNRDGYTF | TGTGCCAGCAGCAGGAACAGGGATGGCTACACCTTC
- | - | TRBJ2-7 | TRBV5-1 | CASRPGRGRYEQYF | TGCGCCAGCAGGCCCGGACGGGGGCGGTACGAGCAGTACTTC
- | few | TRBJ2-7 | TRBV10-1 | CASSPTQPNSFPPYEQYF | TGCGCCAGCAGCCCGACCCAACCCAACAGTTTTCCACCCTACGAGCAGTACTTC
TRBD1 | few | TRBJ1-1 | TRBV20-1 | CSASRDRDEAFF | TGCAGTGCGAGCCGGGACAGGGATGAAGCTTTCTTT
- | few | TRBJ1-3 | TRBV12-3/TRBV12-4 | CASSLWGSGNTIYF | TGTGCCAGCAGCCTGTGGGGCTCTGGAAACACCATATATTTT
- | few | TRBJ2-1 | TRBV24-1 | CATSEPGGHNEQFF | TGTGCCACCAGTGAACCCGGGGGACACAATGAGCAGTTCTTC
TRBD1 | - | TRBJ1-5 | TRBV6-5 | CASRRQGRNQPQHF | TGTGCCAGCAGGAGACAGGGGAGAAATCAGCCCCAGCATTTT
- | few | TRBJ1-2 | TRBV4-1 | CASSQPGTHYGYTF | TGCGCCAGCAGCCAACCAGGGACCCACTATGGCTACACCTTC
- | many | TRBJ2-3 | TRBV7-6 | CASSLGVLDTQYF | TGTGCCAGCAGCTTAGGGGTTTTGGATACGCAGTATTTT
- | - | TRBJ1-1 | TRBV3-1 | CASSQDPAGPYTEAFF | TGTGCCAGCAGCCAAGATCCAGCAGGACCTTACACTGAAGCTTTCTTT
- | many | TRBJ1-5 | TRBV12-3/TRBV12-4 | CASSRSNQPQHF | TGTGCCAGCAGTCGGAGCAATCAGCCCCAGCATTTT
- | few | TRBJ1-6 | TRBV6-6 | CASSHSYNSPLHF | TGTGCCAGCAGCCACTCCTATAATTCACCCCTCCACTTT
- | - | TRBJ1-6 | TRBV30 | CAWSRQAGGTPLHF | TGTGCCTGGAGTAGACAGGCTGGAGGGACACCCCTCCACTTT
TRBD2 | - | TRBJ2-1 | TRBV20-1 | CSARELAGAYNEQFF | TGCAGTGCTAGAGAGCTAGCGGGGGCCTACAATGAGCAGTTCTTC